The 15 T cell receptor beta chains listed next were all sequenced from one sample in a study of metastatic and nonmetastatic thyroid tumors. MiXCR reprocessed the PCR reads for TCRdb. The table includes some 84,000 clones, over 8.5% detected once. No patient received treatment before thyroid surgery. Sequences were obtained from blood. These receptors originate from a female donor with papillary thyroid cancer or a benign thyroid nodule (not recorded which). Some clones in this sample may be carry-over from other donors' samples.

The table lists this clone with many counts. This CDR3 reads CASSFERGPYEQYF. CDR3 nucleotides: TGTGCCAGCAGTTTTGAGCGGGGGCCCTACGAGCAGTACTTC. The rearrangement links TRBV27 to TRBJ2-7; TRBD2 agrees at 8 bases. V was pared by 3 bases and J by 2 bases, with 3 bases of the junction left unmatched. The CDR3 sequence is 14 residues long. Germline CDR1 and CDR2: MNHEY and SMNVEV (reference sequence).

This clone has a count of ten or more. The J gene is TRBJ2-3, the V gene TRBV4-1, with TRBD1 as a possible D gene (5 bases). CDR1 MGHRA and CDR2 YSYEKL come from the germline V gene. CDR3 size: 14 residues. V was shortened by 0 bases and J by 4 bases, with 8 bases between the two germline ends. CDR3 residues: CASSQDPGSDTQYF. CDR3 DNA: TGCGCCAGCAGCCAAGATCCAGGGTCAGATACGCAGTATTTT.

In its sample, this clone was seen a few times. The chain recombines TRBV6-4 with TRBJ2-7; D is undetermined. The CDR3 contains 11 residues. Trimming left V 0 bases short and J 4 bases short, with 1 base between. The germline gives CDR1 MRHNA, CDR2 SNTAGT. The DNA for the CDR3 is TGTGCCAGCAGTGACTCTTACGAGCAGTACTTC. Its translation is CASSDSYEQYF.

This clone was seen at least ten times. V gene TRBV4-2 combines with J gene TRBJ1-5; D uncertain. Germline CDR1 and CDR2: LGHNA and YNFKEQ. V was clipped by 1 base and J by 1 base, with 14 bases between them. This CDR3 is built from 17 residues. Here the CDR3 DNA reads TGTGCCAGCAGCCAAGCTCCCCTAGGAATGAGCAATCAGCCCCAGCATTTT. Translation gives CASSQAPLGMSNQPQHF.

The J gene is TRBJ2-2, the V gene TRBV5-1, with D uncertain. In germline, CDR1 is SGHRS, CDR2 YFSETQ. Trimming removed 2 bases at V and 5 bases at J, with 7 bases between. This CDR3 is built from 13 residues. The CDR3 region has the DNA TGCGCCAGCAGCTTCATGGAGACCGGGGAGCTGTTTTTT. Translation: CASSFMETGELFF.

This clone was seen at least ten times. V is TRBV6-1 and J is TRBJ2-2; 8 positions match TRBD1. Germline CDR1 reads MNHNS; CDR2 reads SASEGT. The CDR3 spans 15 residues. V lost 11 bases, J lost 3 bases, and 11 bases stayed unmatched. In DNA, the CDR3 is TGTGCCGGCCAACCCGGGACAGGCGACACCGGGGAGCTGTTTTTT. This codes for CAGQPGTGDTGELFF.

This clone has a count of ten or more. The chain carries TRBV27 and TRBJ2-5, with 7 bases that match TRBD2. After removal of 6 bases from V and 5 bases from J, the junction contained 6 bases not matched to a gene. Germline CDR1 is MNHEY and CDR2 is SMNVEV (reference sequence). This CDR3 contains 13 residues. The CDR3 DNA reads TGTGCCAGCAGCCCCGGGACTACGGAGACCCAGTACTTC. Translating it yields CASSPGTTETQYF.

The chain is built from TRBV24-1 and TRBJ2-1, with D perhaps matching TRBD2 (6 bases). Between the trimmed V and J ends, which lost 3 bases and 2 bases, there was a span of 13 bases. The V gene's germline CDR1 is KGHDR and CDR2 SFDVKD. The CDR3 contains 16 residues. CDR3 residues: CATSDRVGRTYNEQFF. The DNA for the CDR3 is TGTGCCACCAGTGATCGCGTCGGGAGAACCTACAATGAGCAGTTCTTC.

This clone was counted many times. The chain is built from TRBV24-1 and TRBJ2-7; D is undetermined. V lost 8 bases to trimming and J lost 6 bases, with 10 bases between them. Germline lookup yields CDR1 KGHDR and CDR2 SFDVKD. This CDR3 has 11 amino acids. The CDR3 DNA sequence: TGTGCCACCACCCTCGAGCGCGAGCAGTACTTC. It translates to CATTLEREQYF.

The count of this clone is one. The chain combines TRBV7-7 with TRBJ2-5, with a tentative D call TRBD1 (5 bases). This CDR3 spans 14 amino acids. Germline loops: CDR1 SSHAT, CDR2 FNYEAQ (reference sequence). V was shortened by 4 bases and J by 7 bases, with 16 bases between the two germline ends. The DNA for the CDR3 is TGTGCCAGCAGCTCAGACAGACGCTTCGGGACCCAGTACTTC. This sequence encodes CASSSDRRFGTQYF. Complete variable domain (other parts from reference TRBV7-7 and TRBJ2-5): GAGVSQSPRYKVTKRGQDVTLRCDPISSHATLYWYQQALGQGPEFLTYFNYEAQPDKSGLPSDRFSAERPEGSISTLTIQRTEQRDSAMYRCASSSDRRFGTQYFGPGTRLLVL.

This CDR3 reads CASIWTGGHGYTF. CDR3 sequence (DNA): TGTGCCAGCATTTGGACAGGGGGTCATGGCTACACCTTC. The chain combines TRBV12-3 or TRBV12-4 with TRBJ1-2, with 10 bases lining up with TRBD1. The CDR3 covers 13 residues. The J segment lost 6 bases and the V segment lost 7 bases, leaving 5 bases of the junction unmatched.

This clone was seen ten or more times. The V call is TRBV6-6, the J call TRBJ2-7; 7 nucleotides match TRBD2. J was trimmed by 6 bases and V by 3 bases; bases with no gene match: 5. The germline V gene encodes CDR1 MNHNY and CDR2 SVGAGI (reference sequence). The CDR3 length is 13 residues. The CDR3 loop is CASSYRGVSEQYF. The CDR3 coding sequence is TGTGCCAGCAGTTATCGGGGGGTTTCCGAGCAGTACTTC.

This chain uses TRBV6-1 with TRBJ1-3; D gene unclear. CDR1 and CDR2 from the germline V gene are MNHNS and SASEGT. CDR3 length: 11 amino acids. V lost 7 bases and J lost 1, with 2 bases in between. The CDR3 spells CASTSGNTIYF. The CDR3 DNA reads TGTGCCAGCACGTCTGGAAACACCATATATTTT.

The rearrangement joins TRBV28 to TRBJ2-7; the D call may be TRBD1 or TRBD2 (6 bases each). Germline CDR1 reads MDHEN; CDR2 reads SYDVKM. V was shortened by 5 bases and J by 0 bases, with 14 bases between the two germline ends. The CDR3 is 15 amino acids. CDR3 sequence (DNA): TGTGCCAGCAGTCCTAGGGGGGCAGGCTCCTACGAGCAGTACTTC. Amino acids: CASSPRGAGSYEQYF.

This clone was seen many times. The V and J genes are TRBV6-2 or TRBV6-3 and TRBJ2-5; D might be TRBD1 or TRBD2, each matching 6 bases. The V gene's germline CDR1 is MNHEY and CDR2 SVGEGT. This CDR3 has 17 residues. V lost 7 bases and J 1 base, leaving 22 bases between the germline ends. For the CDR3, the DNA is TGTGCCAGCACTCTGGAGGAGGGGGGCCCTACCCAAGAGACCCAGTACTTC. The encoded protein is CASTLEEGGPTQETQYF.